This T cell receptor beta chain was identified in a study of shared clonotypes between healthy human individuals. Looking at the study overall: The people who gave samples were a couple of women and a few men aged 18 to 49. Study-wide points: Larger richness was generally estimated for naive than memory subsets. Of the naive CD4 clonotypes, around 4.7% were shared across a handful of donors.

TCRdb's table, derived via immunoSEQ multiplex PCR, lists solely in-frame clones and lacks some. This sample has about 1 million clones, with under 80% found just once. This clone is a singleton in its sample. Its target is not known. V shed 4 bases and J shed 1 base, with 16 bases lying between them. Germline assignment: CDR1 GTSNPN and CDR2 SVGIG (reference sequence). The CDR3 totals 15 residues. Donors were Caucasian adults residing in Nashville, Tennessee, USA. The V gene is TRBV30, the J gene TRBJ1-1; D is ambiguous. The sample was memory CD4+ T cells sorted from blood. Described subset: CD45RA-negative fraction. The sequence derives from a man aged 18 to 35 in good health. CDR3 sequence reads: CAWTTLGRQNTEAFF. In nucleotides, the CDR3 is TGTGCCTGGACCACCCTTGGTAGACAGAACACTGAAGCTTTCTTT. Combining the CDR3 with reference TRBV30 and TRBJ1-1 gives the whole variable domain SQTIHQWPATLVQPVGSPLSLECTVEGTSNPNLYWYRQAAGRGLQLLFYSVGIGQISSEVPQNLSASRPQDRQFILSSKKLLLSDSGFYLCAWTTLGRQNTEAFFGQGTRLTVV.